These 18 T cell receptor beta chains share one sample of origin, sequenced in a study of identical twins. Using its own MiXCR run on the 5' RACE reads, TCRdb lists one record per CDR3 protein. Of roughly 470,000 distinct CDR3 sequences listed, more than 13% were seen once; the top ten hold 0.8% to 1%. The sample was also linked to a second study, of yellow fever vaccine responses in identical twins.

The sample comprised CD4+ T cells sorted from blood. Receptor source: a woman younger than 30 in good health.

The chain carries TRBV2 and TRBJ2-7; perhaps D is TRBD1 or TRBD2 (5 bases each). The germline CDR1 and CDR2 sequences are SNHLY and FYNNEI. CDR3 length equals 15 residues. With 11 bases removed from V and 1 base from J, the gap between germline ends came to 21 bases. The CDR3 DNA reads TGTGCCGCCACTAGGCCAGGGAAGGTATCCTACGAGCAGTACTTC. Its protein is CAATRPGKVSYEQYF. The whole variable domain, filled in from reference TRBV2 and TRBJ2-7, reads EPEVTQTPSHQVTQMGQEVILRCVPISNHLYFYWYRQILGQKVEFLVSFYNNEISEKSEIFDDQFSVERPDGSNFTLKIRSTKLEDSAMYFCAATRPGKVSYEQYFGPGTRLTVT.

This clonotype has a handful of counts. The chain has TRBV12-3 or TRBV12-4 and TRBJ2-1, with 13 bases fitting TRBD2. With V trimmed by 2 bases and J by 10 bases, 5 bases remained unmatched. This CDR3 has 15 amino acids. CDR3: CASSLTSGRVGEQFF. The CDR3 nucleotides are TGTGCCAGCAGTTTAACTAGCGGGAGGGTCGGCGAGCAGTTCTTC.

This clonotype has a handful of counts. V and J are TRBV24-1 and TRBJ2-3; 7 bases line up with TRBD1. This CDR3 region has 15 residues. V shed 4 bases, J shed 6 bases, and the junction held 9 bases outside the gene matches. The V gene's germline CDR1 is KGHDR and CDR2 SFDVKD. CDR3 in amino acids: CATSERTGKGDTQYF. The CDR3 DNA is TGTGCCACCAGTGAGCGGACAGGCAAAGGTGATACGCAGTATTTT.

This clonotype was seen only a few times. The V and J genes are TRBV20-1 and TRBJ1-2, with a tentative D call TRBD1 (5 bases). V dropped 6 bases and J dropped 0 bases, with 17 bases sitting between them. The CDR3 has 15 residues. Germline lookup yields CDR1 DFQATT and CDR2 SNEGSKA (reference sequence). The CDR3: CSAWYDRIPNYGYTF. The CDR3 DNA reads TGCAGTGCATGGTACGACAGAATTCCTAACTATGGCTACACCTTC.

The rearrangement uses TRBV28 and TRBJ2-7; possibly TRBD1 or TRBD2 for D (5 bases each). Looked up from germline, CDR1 is MDHEN and CDR2 is SYDVKM. Trimming cost V 4 bases and J 4 bases, with 20 bases left between them. CDR3 length equals 16 residues. This CDR3 reads CASSSHPGSNRYEQYF. The CDR3, as DNA: TGTGCCAGCAGTTCGCACCCAGGGAGCAACAGGTACGAGCAGTACTTC.

This clonotype was seen a single time. The chain uses TRBV20-1 and TRBJ2-1; 8 nucleotides agree with TRBD2. The V segment lost 0 bases and the J segment 9 bases; nucleotides outside the gene matches: 10. This CDR3 contains 15 residues. The germline V gene encodes CDR1 DFQATT and CDR2 SNEGSKA (reference sequence). DNA of the CDR3: TGCAGTGCTAGAGATCTGGAGCGGGAGATGGTTGAGCAGTTCTTC. Its translation is CSARDLEREMVEQFF.

This clonotype was seen a few times. This chain links TRBV5-1 with TRBJ2-1; TRBD2 agrees at 13 bases. This CDR3 has 15 amino acids. Trimming took 2 bases from V and 8 from J; bases not matched to a gene: 4. Per germline, CDR1 SGHRS and CDR2 YFSETQ. CDR3 bases: TGCGCCAGCAGCTTCACTAGCGGGGGGGCATATGAGCAGTTCTTC. It translates to CASSFTSGGAYEQFF.

This clonotype has more than one count but fewer than ten. The V call is TRBV27, the J call TRBJ1-2, with 9 bases fitting TRBD1. Trimming removed 5 bases from V and 2 bases from J; junction bases left unmatched: 9. The CDR3 totals 16 residues. The germline gives CDR1 MNHEY, CDR2 SMNVEV (reference sequence). CDR3 nucleotide sequence: TGTGCCAGCAGTCCCGGGACAGGGTTGGCGAACTATGGCTACACCTTC. Protein product: CASSPGTGLANYGYTF.

V and J are TRBV12-3 or TRBV12-4 and TRBJ1-3; 8 bases map to TRBD1. CDR3 length: 17 residues. Losses at the gene ends were 4 bases for V and 2 bases for J; bases not matched to a gene: 10. The CDR3 region has the DNA TGTGCCAGCAGTTCACAGACAGGGGCCCGAGCTGGAAACACCATATATTTT. It encodes CASSSQTGARAGNTIYF.

V and J are TRBV5-1 and TRBJ2-1; D unclear. Germline CDR1 SGHRS, CDR2 YFSETQ. This CDR3 is 16 amino acids long. V shed 0 bases and J shed 4 bases, with 14 bases lying between them. CDR3 region: CASSLEFGRPYNEQFF. CDR3 in DNA: TGCGCCAGCAGCTTGGAATTCGGGCGACCTTACAATGAGCAGTTCTTC.

This clonotype has a handful of counts. V is TRBV27 and J is TRBJ2-3; 9 bases are a match to TRBD1. With V trimmed by 0 bases and J by 13 bases, 8 bases remained unmatched. Germline lookup yields CDR1 MNHEY and CDR2 SMNVEV (reference sequence). This CDR3 has 14 amino acids. For the CDR3, the DNA is TGTGCCAGCAGTTTATCGGTGACAGGGGGTGAGAAGTATTTT. It is translated as CASSLSVTGGEKYF.

This clonotype occurred a few times. The CDR3 DNA sequence: TGTGCCAGCAGCCGGCAAACCGGGACTAGCCCCGGGGAGCTGTTTTTT. It translates to CASSRQTGTSPGELFF. The chain uses TRBV7-3 and TRBJ2-2; 9 nucleotides agree with TRBD2. The ends lost 5 bases at V and 6 bases at J; junction bases unmatched: 10. CDR3 length: 16 amino acids. Germline CDR1 is SGHTA and CDR2 is FQGTGA. The whole variable domain, filled in from reference TRBV7-3 and TRBJ2-2, reads GAGVSQTPSNKVTEKGKYVELRCDPISGHTALYWYRQSLGQGPEFLIYFQGTGAADDSGLPNDRFFAVRPEGSVSTLKIQRTERGDSAVYLCASSRQTGTSPGELFFGEGSRLTVL.

The chain is built from TRBV20-1 and TRBJ2-1; TRBD2 aligns across 7 bases. This CDR3 is 15 amino acids long. J lost 0 bases, V lost 5 bases, and 7 bases had no gene match. Germline lookup yields CDR1 DFQATT and CDR2 SNEGSKA (reference sequence). For the CDR3, the DNA is TGCAGTGCTGCGGCGGGGGTGAGCTCCTACAATGAGCAGTTCTTC. Amino acids: CSAAAGVSSYNEQFF.

The chain is built from TRBV13 and TRBJ2-3; D tentatively fits TRBD1 or TRBD2 (5 bases each). V shed 1 base and J shed 3 bases, with 11 bases lying between them. Germline loops: CDR1 PRHDT, CDR2 FYEKMQ (reference sequence). CDR3 length: 15 residues. In DNA, the CDR3 is TGTGCCAGCAGCTTAGTGGGGGTGAAGACAGATACGCAGTATTTT. It yields the protein CASSLVGVKTDTQYF.

The chain carries TRBV5-1 and TRBJ2-3; D not resolved. The CDR3 covers 12 residues. Germline V gene data show CDR1 as SGHRS and CDR2 as YFSETQ. V lost 0 bases and J lost 4, with 3 bases in between. The CDR3 loop is CASSLEADTQYF. Written as DNA, the CDR3 is TGCGCCAGCAGCTTGGAGGCAGATACGCAGTATTTT.

This clonotype came up many times. This chain joins TRBV29-1 and TRBJ2-1, with D perhaps TRBD1 or TRBD2 (5 bases each). V was pared by 0 bases and J by 2 bases, with 8 bases between. Germline CDR1 and CDR2: SQVTM and ANQGSEA. CDR3 length: 14 amino acids. CDR3 sequence reads: CSVEEGVPYNEQFF. In nucleotides, the CDR3 is TGCAGCGTTGAAGAGGGGGTACCCTACAATGAGCAGTTCTTC.

The genes are TRBV5-6 and TRBJ2-1; 12 bases align to TRBD2. The V gene end was trimmed by 1 base and the J gene end by 5 bases; junction bases not matched to a gene: 4. Germline CDR1 is SGHDT and CDR2 is YYEEEE. The CDR3 runs 16 residues. CDR3 sequence (DNA): TGTGCCAGCAGCTTGAGGACTAGCGGGGCAAACAATGAGCAGTTCTTC. This sequence encodes CASSLRTSGANNEQFF.

The chain uses TRBV10-1 and TRBJ2-7, with 7 bases lining up with TRBD1. CDR3 length: 17 residues. V lost 4 bases and J lost 1; bases outside the gene matches: 13. The germline gives CDR1 WNHNN, CDR2 SYGVQD (reference sequence). The CDR3: CASSGTVGQTVSYEQYF. CDR3 sequence (DNA): TGCGCCAGCAGTGGCACGGTGGGACAGACGGTATCCTACGAGCAGTACTTC.